These T cell receptor beta chains were read from a single sample in a study of metastatic and nonmetastatic thyroid tumors. TCRdb called clones again from the PCR reads with MiXCR. The sample contains fewer than 35,000 clones, 25% to 30% of which appear only once. Sequenced input: blood. These receptors were collected from a female donor with papillary thyroid cancer or a benign thyroid nodule (not recorded which). Some clones in this sample may be carry-over from other donors' samples. The CDR3 runs from the conserved cysteine through the conserved F or W. The order of the fields is CDR3 DNA, CDR3 protein, V gene, clone size, J gene, D gene. The D gene is left open where the match is weak. Not every row has a clone size; where given, it reads once, few, many or a size class.

CDR3nt: TGCGCCAGCCGGACGGGACAGGGTAATTATGGCTACACCTTC
CDR3aa: CASRTGQGNYGYTF
v_gene: TRBV5-1
abundance: .
j_gene: TRBJ1-2
d_gene: TRBD1

CDR3nt: TGTGCCAGCTCCAACGGGCAGGGGGCATCTCAGCCCCAGCATTTT
CDR3aa: CASSNGQGASQPQHF
v_gene: TRBV18
abundance: many
j_gene: TRBJ1-5
d_gene: TRBD1

CDR3nt: TGTGCCAGCAGGGGAGCGGGAGGGCTTGGCACCGGGGAGCTGTTTTTT
CDR3aa: CASRGAGGLGTGELFF
v_gene: TRBV28
abundance: .
j_gene: TRBJ2-2
d_gene: TRBD2

CDR3nt: TGTGCCAGCAGCTTAGATTGGACAGGGTATGGCTACACCTTC
CDR3aa: CASSLDWTGYGYTF
v_gene: TRBV11-2
abundance: .
j_gene: TRBJ1-2
d_gene: TRBD1

CDR3nt: TGTGCCAGCAGCTTAGTACTAGCATTATCCGGGGAGCTGTTTTTT
CDR3aa: CASSLVLALSGELFF
v_gene: TRBV7-6
abundance: many
j_gene: TRBJ2-2
d_gene: .

CDR3nt: TGCAGTTGGCGGGAGCCTCCCCCGGGGGATGAGCAGTACTTC
CDR3aa: CSWREPPPGDEQYF
v_gene: TRBV20-1
abundance: .
j_gene: TRBJ2-7
d_gene: TRBD2

CDR3nt: TGTGCCAGCAGTTTACTCGGGGCTAGCAGCGTCACCGGGGAGCTGTTTTTT
CDR3aa: CASSLLGASSVTGELFF
v_gene: TRBV27
abundance: .
j_gene: TRBJ2-2
d_gene: .

CDR3nt: TGCGCCAGCAGCCCGTATACTGGAAACACCATATATTTT
CDR3aa: CASSPYTGNTIYF
v_gene: TRBV5-1
abundance: .
j_gene: TRBJ1-3
d_gene: .

CDR3nt: TGTGTCGCCAGTGGGAGGTTCGGGACGGGGACCGGGGAGCTGTTTTTT
CDR3aa: CVASGRFGTGTGELFF
v_gene: TRBV19
abundance: .
j_gene: TRBJ2-2
d_gene: .

CDR3nt: TGTGCCACCAGCAGAGATATTGGGCGGGGCACAGATACGCAGTATTTT
CDR3aa: CATSRDIGRGTDTQYF
v_gene: TRBV15
abundance: many
j_gene: TRBJ2-3
d_gene: .

CDR3nt: TGTGCCAGCAGCGAAGGACAGCTTAACTATGGCTACACCTTC
CDR3aa: CASSEGQLNYGYTF
v_gene: TRBV7-4
abundance: .
j_gene: TRBJ1-2
d_gene: .

CDR3nt: TGTGCCAGTAGTATAGTCAGGGAAGAGACCCAGTACTTC
CDR3aa: CASSIVREETQYF
v_gene: TRBV19
abundance: few
j_gene: TRBJ2-5
d_gene: .

CDR3nt: TGTGCCAGCACCGGGGGGAGAACCGGGGAGCTGTTTTTT
CDR3aa: CASTGGRTGELFF
v_gene: TRBV2
abundance: many
j_gene: TRBJ2-2
d_gene: TRBD2

CDR3nt: TGTGCCAGCAGTTACTTGGGCCTCTATGGCTACACCTTC
CDR3aa: CASSYLGLYGYTF
v_gene: TRBV6-2/TRBV6-3
abundance: few
j_gene: TRBJ1-2
d_gene: .

CDR3nt: TGTGCCAGCAGCTCACAGGGTTCCTATGGCTACACCTTC
CDR3aa: CASSSQGSYGYTF
v_gene: TRBV5-4
abundance: few
j_gene: TRBJ1-2
d_gene: .

CDR3nt: TGTGCCAGCAGTTTAACCCTTTTAGCGGGAGCGAACTACAATGAGCAGTTCTTC
CDR3aa: CASSLTLLAGANYNEQFF
v_gene: TRBV27
abundance: medium-sized
j_gene: TRBJ2-1
d_gene: TRBD2

CDR3nt: TGTGCCAGCCGACAGGGAGCCGGACTAGCTCGCAATGAGCAGTTCTTC
CDR3aa: CASRQGAGLARNEQFF
v_gene: TRBV19
abundance: .
j_gene: TRBJ2-1
d_gene: .

CDR3nt: TGTGCCAGCAGCCAAGGCCAGGAGATGAGTTCCTACGAGCAGTACTTC
CDR3aa: CASSQGQEMSSYEQYF
v_gene: TRBV3-1
abundance: many
j_gene: TRBJ2-7
d_gene: .

CDR3nt: TGTGCCAGCGGGTCGGCGGGGTTAGGGTCCAATGAGCAGTTCTTC
CDR3aa: CASGSAGLGSNEQFF
v_gene: TRBV6-2/TRBV6-3
abundance: few
j_gene: TRBJ2-1
d_gene: .

CDR3nt: TGTGCCTGGAGCGTAACCAGCCCCGGGGAGCTGTTTTTT
CDR3aa: CAWSVTSPGELFF
v_gene: TRBV30
abundance: .
j_gene: TRBJ2-2
d_gene: .

CDR3nt: TGTGCCAGCACACCCCAGGCGTCCTACGAGCAGTACTTC
CDR3aa: CASTPQASYEQYF
v_gene: TRBV6-2/TRBV6-3
abundance: .
j_gene: TRBJ2-7
d_gene: .

CDR3nt: TGTGTCAGCAGTACACGGGACTCCCGCGCCTACGATCAGTACTTC
CDR3aa: CVSSTRDSRAYDQYF
v_gene: TRBV27
abundance: .
j_gene: TRBJ2-7
d_gene: .

CDR3nt: TGCAGTGCTAGAGTTTTTGGCGGGAGCTCCTACAATGAGCAGTTCTTC
CDR3aa: CSARVFGGSSYNEQFF
v_gene: TRBV20-1
abundance: .
j_gene: TRBJ2-1
d_gene: TRBD2

CDR3nt: TGTGCCAGCAGCCCTGGACCCGACTACGAGCAGTACTTC
CDR3aa: CASSPGPDYEQYF
v_gene: TRBV11-2
abundance: .
j_gene: TRBJ2-7
d_gene: .

CDR3nt: TGTGCCAGCAGTTCCCAACCCTACGAGCAGTACTTC
CDR3aa: CASSSQPYEQYF
v_gene: TRBV28
abundance: few
j_gene: TRBJ2-7
d_gene: .

CDR3nt: TGTGCCAGTAGTCCAAACAGGGGCTTAGGTGAAAAACTGTTTTTT
CDR3aa: CASSPNRGLGEKLFF
v_gene: TRBV19
abundance: .
j_gene: TRBJ1-4
d_gene: TRBD1

CDR3nt: TGTGCCAGCAGGGCTGAGGGTGGTGAGCAGTTCTTC
CDR3aa: CASRAEGGEQFF
v_gene: TRBV12-3/TRBV12-4
abundance: few
j_gene: TRBJ2-1
d_gene: .

CDR3nt: TGTGCCAGCACCCCCATCGGGGCTGGGCAAGAGACCCAGTACTTC
CDR3aa: CASTPIGAGQETQYF
v_gene: TRBV3-1
abundance: many
j_gene: TRBJ2-5
d_gene: .

CDR3nt: TGTGCCAGGACAGGGGTGGACGAGCAGTACTTC
CDR3aa: CARTGVDEQYF
v_gene: TRBV6-1
abundance: .
j_gene: TRBJ2-7
d_gene: TRBD1

CDR3nt: TGTGCCAGCAGCTTAGGGATTAGCGGGAGCTCCTACAATGAGCAGTTCTTC
CDR3aa: CASSLGISGSSYNEQFF
v_gene: TRBV11-3
abundance: many
j_gene: TRBJ2-1
d_gene: TRBD2

CDR3nt: TGTGCCAGCAGCACCTACTTGGTAAGGGACGAGCAGTACTTC
CDR3aa: CASSTYLVRDEQYF
v_gene: TRBV7-2
abundance: .
j_gene: TRBJ2-7
d_gene: .

CDR3nt: TGCAGCGTTGAACGGCGGATCTATGGCTACACCTTC
CDR3aa: CSVERRIYGYTF
v_gene: TRBV29-1
abundance: few
j_gene: TRBJ1-2
d_gene: .

CDR3nt: TGCAGTGCTAGAGGAGGCGAGGGCGATGGCTACACCTTC
CDR3aa: CSARGGEGDGYTF
v_gene: TRBV20-1
abundance: many
j_gene: TRBJ1-2
d_gene: .

CDR3nt: TGTGCCAGCAGCCAAGCAAAAGAGCAGTACTTC
CDR3aa: CASSQAKEQYF
v_gene: TRBV3-1
abundance: .
j_gene: TRBJ2-7
d_gene: .

CDR3nt: TGTGCCAGCGGACACTGGACTGGGCAAGAGAACCAGTACTTC
CDR3aa: CASGHWTGQENQYF
v_gene: TRBV6-2/TRBV6-3
abundance: medium-sized
j_gene: TRBJ2-5
d_gene: .

CDR3nt: TGCAGTGCTAGAGGACAGAACAATCAGCCCCAGCATTTT
CDR3aa: CSARGQNNQPQHF
v_gene: TRBV20-1
abundance: many
j_gene: TRBJ1-5
d_gene: .

CDR3nt: TGTGCCAGCAGCCCCCGGTTTGGCTCCTACAATGAGCAGTTCTTC
CDR3aa: CASSPRFGSYNEQFF
v_gene: TRBV11-2
abundance: .
j_gene: TRBJ2-1
d_gene: .

CDR3nt: TGTGCCAGCAGTTTGGGGGGATACTATGGCTACACCTTC
CDR3aa: CASSLGGYYGYTF
v_gene: TRBV12-3/TRBV12-4
abundance: .
j_gene: TRBJ1-2
d_gene: .

CDR3nt: TGCAGCGTTTTAGGACAGGGAGGTAACACTGAAGCTTTCTTT
CDR3aa: CSVLGQGGNTEAFF
v_gene: TRBV29-1
abundance: many
j_gene: TRBJ1-1
d_gene: TRBD1